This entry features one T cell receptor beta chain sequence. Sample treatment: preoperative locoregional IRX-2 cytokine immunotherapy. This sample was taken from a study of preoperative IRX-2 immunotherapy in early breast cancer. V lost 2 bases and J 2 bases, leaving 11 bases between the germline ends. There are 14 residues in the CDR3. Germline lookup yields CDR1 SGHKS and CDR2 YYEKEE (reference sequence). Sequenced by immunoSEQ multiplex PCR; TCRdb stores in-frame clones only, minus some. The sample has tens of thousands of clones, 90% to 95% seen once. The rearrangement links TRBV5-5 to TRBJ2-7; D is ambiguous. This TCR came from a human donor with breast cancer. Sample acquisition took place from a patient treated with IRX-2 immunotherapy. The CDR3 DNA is TGTGCCAGCAGCTTCTACAGCCAAACCTACGAGCAGTACTTC. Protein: CASSFYSQTYEQYF.